This T cell receptor (beta chain) was obtained from a study of regulatory T cells in long-lasting Graves disease. The time point here: newly diagnosed GD, antithyroid drugs for less than 3 months. TCR sequences were obtained from RNA taken from PBMCs. Building the TCR beta libraries relied on iRepertoire HTBI primers, and CDR3 regions underwent Arm-PCR. TCRdb passed the multiplex PCR reads through MiXCR, listing each CDR3 protein once. The sample lists under 800,000 distinct CDR3 sequences, 15% to 20% seen once, with approximately 18% in the top ten. This clonotype was seen only a few times. The CDR3 runs to 14 residues. Germline V lookup: CDR1 SGHRS, CDR2 YFSETQ. The ends were cut back, 4 bases at V and 6 bases at J, with 14 bases in the middle. These data are also associated with another study on T cells in Graves' hyperthyroidism and ophthalmopathy. This second study says: With a median lead of about six months before onset, the model predicted ophthalmopathy.

This TCR was sampled from a woman younger than 45 with Graves disease. The source material was peripheral blood mononuclear cells (PBMCs), sampled at new diagnosis, from a patient treated with antithyroid drugs. J is TRBJ2-1 and V is TRBV5-1, with D possibly being TRBD1 or TRBD2 (5 bases each). CDR3 bases: TGCGCCAGCAGCGTACTCTCGGGGCCCAATGAGCAGTTCTTC. Its protein product is CASSVLSGPNEQFF. Using reference TRBV5-1 and TRBJ2-1 for the parts outside the CDR3, the full variable domain is KAGVTQTPRYLIKTRGQQVTLSCSPISGHRSVSWYQQTPGQGLQFLFEYFSETQRNKGNFPGRFSGRQFSNSRSEMNVSTLELGDSALYLCASSVLSGPNEQFFGPGTRLTVL.